The clone carrying this T cell receptor beta chain was recorded a few times. Its antigen remains unknown. Blood from later-ophthalmopathy patients was taken at first hyperthyroidism diagnosis. The CDR3 regions of TCR beta were amplified from RNA transcripts. Using the HTBI primer set, a first-round RT-PCR was run on the TCR CDR3. TCRdb analysed the multiplex PCR reads with MiXCR anew, one entry per CDR3 protein. The repertoire holds under 450,000 distinct CDR3 sequences, approximately 17% seen once, with approximately 35% in the top ten. These data belong to a study of T cells in Graves' hyperthyroidism and ophthalmopathy. Whole-study context: Staff took peripheral blood when the initial diagnosis was made, before any treatment began. The study, taken as a whole, reports: A model of 13 V-J features distinguished ophthalmopathy from stable hyperthyroidism.

The specimen was blood. The sequence derives from a woman younger than 45 with Graves' hyperthyroidism that later progressed to Graves' ophthalmopathy.

The CDR3 DNA sequence: TGTGCCAGCAGCTTGCAGATGAGAGCCAAAAACATTCAGTACTTC. It translates to CASSLQMRAKNIQYF. This chain joins TRBV5-6 and TRBJ2-4; no reliable D call. The V end was cut by 1 base, the J end by 0 bases, with 8 bases between. Germline loops: CDR1 SGHDT, CDR2 YYEEEE. The CDR3 is 15 amino acids.